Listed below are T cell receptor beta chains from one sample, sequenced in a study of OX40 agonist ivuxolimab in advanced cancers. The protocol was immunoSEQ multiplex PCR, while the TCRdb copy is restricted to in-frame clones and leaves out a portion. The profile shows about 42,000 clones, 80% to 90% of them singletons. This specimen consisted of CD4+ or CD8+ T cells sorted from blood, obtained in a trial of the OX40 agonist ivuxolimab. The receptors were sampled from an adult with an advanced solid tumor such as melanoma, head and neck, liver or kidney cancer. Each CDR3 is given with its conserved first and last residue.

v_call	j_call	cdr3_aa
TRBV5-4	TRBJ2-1	CASSLSGVYNEQFF
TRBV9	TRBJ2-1	CASSVAAGMASEQFF
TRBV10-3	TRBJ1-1	CAISEERGYTEAFF
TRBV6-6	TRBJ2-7	CASSSTYEQYF
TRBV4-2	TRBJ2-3	CASSPRAQREGTPPDTQYF
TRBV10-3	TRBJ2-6	CAISEGTGAISSGANVLTF
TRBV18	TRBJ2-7	CASSPTSGGRYEQYF
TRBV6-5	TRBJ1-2	CASGRGLRYGYTF
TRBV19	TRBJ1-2	CASSQTAPIYGYTF
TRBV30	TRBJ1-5	CAWSVQGNQPQHF
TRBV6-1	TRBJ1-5	CASSERRNQPQHF
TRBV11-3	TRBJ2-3	CASSLGVGNTQYF
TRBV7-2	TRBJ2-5	CASSLAAGQGQETQYF
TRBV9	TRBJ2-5	CASSVMGGTRETQYF
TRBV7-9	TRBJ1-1	CASSQPYENTEAFF
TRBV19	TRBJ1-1	CASSITGGNTEAFF
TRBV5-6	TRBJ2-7	CASSLGDSPEYF
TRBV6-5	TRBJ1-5	CASSYRGSSSNQPQHF
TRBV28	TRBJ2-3	CASRVSTDTQYF
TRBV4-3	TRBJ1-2	CASSQASWTGGYTF
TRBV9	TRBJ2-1	CASSVLGLAGDEQFF
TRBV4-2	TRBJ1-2	CASSPNRAGYGYTF
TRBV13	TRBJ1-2	CASSLPPGQTRGYTF
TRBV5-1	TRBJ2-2	CASSVPTSGFTGELFF
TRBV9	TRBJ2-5	CASSVAKAFGGETQYF
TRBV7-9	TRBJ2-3	CASSPQRDRGPHF
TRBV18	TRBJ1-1	CASSLATVNTEAFF
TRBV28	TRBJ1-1	CASLGNTEAFF
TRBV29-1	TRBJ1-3	CSVAASGNTIYF
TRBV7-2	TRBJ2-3	CASSLNVADTQYF
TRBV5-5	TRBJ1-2	CASSAGQGSRMIGF
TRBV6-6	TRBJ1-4	CASSTGQSWEKLFF
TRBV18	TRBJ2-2	CASSPEVTGELFF
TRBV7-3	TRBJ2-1	CASSLTGRYNEQFF
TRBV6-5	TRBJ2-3	CASRNSGASTDTQYF
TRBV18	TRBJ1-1	CASSPSARGAIAFF
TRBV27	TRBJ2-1	CASTSLGQGFYNEQFF
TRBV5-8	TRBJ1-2	CASRQGNSGYTF
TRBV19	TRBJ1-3	CASSMDGPGNTIYF
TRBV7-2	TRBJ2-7	CASRPGLAVHEQYF
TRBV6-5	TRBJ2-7	CASSYTGNYEQYF
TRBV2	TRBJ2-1	CASMQSGRSSYNEQFF
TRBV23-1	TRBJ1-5	CASSPRGRHNQPQHF
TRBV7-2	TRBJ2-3	CASSPPGLAGGATQYF
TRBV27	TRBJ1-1	CASSAARDGYTEAFF
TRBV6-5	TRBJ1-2	CASSRQGLIYGYTF
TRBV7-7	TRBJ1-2	CASSLGSDRADYGYTF
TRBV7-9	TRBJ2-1	CASSLDQILAGGPNEQFF
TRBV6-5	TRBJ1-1	CASSYSTGESEAFF